Listed here are 2 T cell receptor beta chains from one sample, sequenced in a study of tumor-infiltrating lymphocytes in localized non-small cell lung cancer. The data were produced by immunoSEQ multiplex PCR, yet TCRdb's version contains in-frame clones alone and is incomplete. The profile covers 20,000 to 25,000 clones, with 50% to 80% appearing a single time and 5.4% taken by the ten largest. Sequenced sample: lung tumor tissue. The receptors stem from a human donor with non-small cell lung cancer.

The rearrangement joins TRBV5-1 to TRBJ1-1; possibly TRBD1 for D (6 bases). Germline CDR1 reads SGHRS; CDR2 reads YFSETQ. Between the trimmed V and J ends, which lost 5 bases and 1 base, there was a span of 12 bases. There are 14 residues in the CDR3. CDR3 loop: CASRAGAPNTEAFF. The CDR3 region has the DNA TGCGCCAGCAGGGCAGGGGCTCCGAACACTGAAGCTTTCTTT. The full variable domain, in which reference TRBV5-1 and TRBJ1-1 provide the parts outside the CDR3, is KAGVTQTPRYLIKTRGQQVTLSCSPISGHRSVSWYQQTPGQGLQFLFEYFSETQRNKGNFPGRFSGRQFSNSRSEMNVSTLELGDSALYLCASRAGAPNTEAFFGQGTRLTVV.

This clone was observed once. The chain combines TRBV2 with TRBJ1-2; possible D gene TRBD1, 5 bases. V was clipped by 3 bases and J by 8 bases, with 19 bases between them. This CDR3 has 15 amino acids. From germline, CDR1 is SNHLY and CDR2 FYNNEI. As DNA, the CDR3 is TGTGCCAGCAGTGAGGTTGGGGCGGCCCAGAGGGGCTACACCTTC. Translated: CASSEVGAAQRGYTF.